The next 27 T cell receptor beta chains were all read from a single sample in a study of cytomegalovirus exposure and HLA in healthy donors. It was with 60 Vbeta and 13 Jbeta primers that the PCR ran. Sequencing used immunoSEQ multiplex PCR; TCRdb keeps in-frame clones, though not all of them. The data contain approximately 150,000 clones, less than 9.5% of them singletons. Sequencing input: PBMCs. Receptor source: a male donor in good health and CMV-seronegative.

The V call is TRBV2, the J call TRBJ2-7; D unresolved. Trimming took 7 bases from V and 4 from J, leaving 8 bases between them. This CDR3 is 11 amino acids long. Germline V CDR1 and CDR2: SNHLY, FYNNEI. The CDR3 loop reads CASNGPYEQYF. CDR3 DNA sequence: TGTGCCAGCAATGGGCCATACGAGCAGTACTTC.

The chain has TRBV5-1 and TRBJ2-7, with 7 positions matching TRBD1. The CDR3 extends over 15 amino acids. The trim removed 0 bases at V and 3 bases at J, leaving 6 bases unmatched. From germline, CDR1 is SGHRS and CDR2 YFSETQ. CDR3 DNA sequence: TGCGCCAGCAGCTTGGCCGTGACAGGGATCTACGAGCAGTACTTC. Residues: CASSLAVTGIYEQYF.

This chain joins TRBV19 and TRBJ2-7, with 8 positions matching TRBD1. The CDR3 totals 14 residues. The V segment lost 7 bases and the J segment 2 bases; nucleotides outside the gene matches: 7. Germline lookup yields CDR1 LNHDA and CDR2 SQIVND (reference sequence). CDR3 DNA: TGTGCCAGTACCCCGGACAGGGACGCCTACGAGCAGTACTTC. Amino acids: CASTPDRDAYEQYF.

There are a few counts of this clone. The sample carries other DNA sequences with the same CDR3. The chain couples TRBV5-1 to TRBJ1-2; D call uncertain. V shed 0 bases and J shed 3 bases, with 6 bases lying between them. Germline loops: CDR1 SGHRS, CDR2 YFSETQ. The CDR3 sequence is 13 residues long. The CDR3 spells CASSLGGDYGYTF. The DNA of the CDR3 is TGCGCCAGCAGCTTGGGCGGGGACTATGGCTACACCTTC.

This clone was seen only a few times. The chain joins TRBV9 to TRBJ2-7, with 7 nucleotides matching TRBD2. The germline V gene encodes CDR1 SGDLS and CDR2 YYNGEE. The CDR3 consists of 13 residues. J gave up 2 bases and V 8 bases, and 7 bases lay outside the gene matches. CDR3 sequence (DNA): TGTGCCAGGGCCGGGACTATACCCTACGAGCAGTACTTC. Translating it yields CARAGTIPYEQYF.

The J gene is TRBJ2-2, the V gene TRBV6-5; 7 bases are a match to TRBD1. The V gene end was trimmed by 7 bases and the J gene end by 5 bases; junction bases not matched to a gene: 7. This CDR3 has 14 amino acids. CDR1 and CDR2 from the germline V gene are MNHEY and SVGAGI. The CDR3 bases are TGTGCCAGCATTGGGACAGAAGGGACCGGGGAGCTGTTTTTT. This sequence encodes CASIGTEGTGELFF.

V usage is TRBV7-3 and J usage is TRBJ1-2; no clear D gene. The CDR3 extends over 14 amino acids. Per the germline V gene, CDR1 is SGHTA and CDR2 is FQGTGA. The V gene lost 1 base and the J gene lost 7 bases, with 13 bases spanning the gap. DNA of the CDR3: TGTGCCAGCAGCTTAAACAACAGCCCAACTGGCTACACCTTC. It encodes CASSLNNSPTGYTF.

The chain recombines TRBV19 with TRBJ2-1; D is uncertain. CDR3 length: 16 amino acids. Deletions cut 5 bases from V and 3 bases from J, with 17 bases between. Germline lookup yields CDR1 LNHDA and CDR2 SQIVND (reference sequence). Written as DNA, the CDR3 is TGTGCCAGTAGTCCGATAGCACCTTTTCTCTACAATGAGCAGTTCTTC. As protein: CASSPIAPFLYNEQFF.

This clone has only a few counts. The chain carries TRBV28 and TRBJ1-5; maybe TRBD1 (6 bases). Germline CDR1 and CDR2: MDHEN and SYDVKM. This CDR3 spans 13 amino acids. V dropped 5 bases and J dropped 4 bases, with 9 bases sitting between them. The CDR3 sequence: CASSTGSNQPQHF. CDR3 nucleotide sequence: TGTGCCAGCAGTACAGGGTCTAATCAGCCCCAGCATTTT.

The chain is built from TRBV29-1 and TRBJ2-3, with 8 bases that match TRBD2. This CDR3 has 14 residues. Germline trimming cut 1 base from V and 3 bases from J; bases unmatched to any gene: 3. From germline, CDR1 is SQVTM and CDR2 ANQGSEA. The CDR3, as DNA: TGCAGCGTTGAAGGCGGGGGGCGGACAGATACGCAGTATTTT. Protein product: CSVEGGGRTDTQYF.

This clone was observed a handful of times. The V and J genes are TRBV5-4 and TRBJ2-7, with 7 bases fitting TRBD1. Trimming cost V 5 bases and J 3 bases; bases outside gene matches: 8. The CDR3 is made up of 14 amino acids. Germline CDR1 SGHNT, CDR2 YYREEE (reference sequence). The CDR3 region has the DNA TGTGCCAGCAGTTCGGGGACAGACGGCTACGAGCAGTACTTC. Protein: CASSSGTDGYEQYF.

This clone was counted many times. The CDR3 protein is CASSLDLGSEAFF. DNA of the CDR3: TGTGCCAGCAGCTTAGATCTGGGGAGTGAAGCTTTCTTT. The V call is TRBV11-2, the J call TRBJ1-1; no clear D. The germline gives CDR1 SGHAT, CDR2 FQNNGV. CDR3 length: 13 amino acids. V lost 0 bases to trimming and J lost 7 bases, with 9 bases between them.

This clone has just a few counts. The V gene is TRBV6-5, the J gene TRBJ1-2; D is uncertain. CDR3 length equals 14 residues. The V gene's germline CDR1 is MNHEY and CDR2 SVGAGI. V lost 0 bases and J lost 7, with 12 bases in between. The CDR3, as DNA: TGTGCCAGCAGTTACTCTATCAGTCTAGGTGGCTACACCTTC. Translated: CASSYSISLGGYTF.

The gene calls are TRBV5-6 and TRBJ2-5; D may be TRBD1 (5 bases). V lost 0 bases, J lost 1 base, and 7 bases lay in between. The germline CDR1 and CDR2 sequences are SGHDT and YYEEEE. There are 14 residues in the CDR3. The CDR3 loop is CASSLVRVQETQYF. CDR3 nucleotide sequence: TGTGCCAGCAGCTTGGTCAGGGTCCAAGAGACCCAGTACTTC.

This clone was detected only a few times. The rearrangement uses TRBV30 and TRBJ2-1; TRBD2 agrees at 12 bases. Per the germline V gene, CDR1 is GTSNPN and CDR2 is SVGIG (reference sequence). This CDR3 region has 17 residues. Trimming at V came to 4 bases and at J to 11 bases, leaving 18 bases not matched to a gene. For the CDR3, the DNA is TGTGCCTGGATATTGAGAGGTCCAGGGACTAGCGGGCTTAAGCAGTTCTTC. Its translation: CAWILRGPGTSGLKQFF.

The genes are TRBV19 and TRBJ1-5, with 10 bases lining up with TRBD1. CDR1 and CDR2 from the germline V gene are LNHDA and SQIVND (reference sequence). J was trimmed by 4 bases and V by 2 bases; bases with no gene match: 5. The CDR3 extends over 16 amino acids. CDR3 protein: CASSILDRGTNQPQHF. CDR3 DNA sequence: TGTGCCAGTAGTATACTGGACAGGGGGACAAATCAGCCCCAGCATTTT. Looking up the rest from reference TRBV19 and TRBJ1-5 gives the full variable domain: DGGITQSPKYLFRKEGQNVTLSCEQNLNHDAMYWYRQDPGQGLRLIYYSQIVNDFQKGDIAEGYSVSREKKESFPLTVTSAQKNPTAFYLCASSILDRGTNQPQHFGDGTRLSIL.

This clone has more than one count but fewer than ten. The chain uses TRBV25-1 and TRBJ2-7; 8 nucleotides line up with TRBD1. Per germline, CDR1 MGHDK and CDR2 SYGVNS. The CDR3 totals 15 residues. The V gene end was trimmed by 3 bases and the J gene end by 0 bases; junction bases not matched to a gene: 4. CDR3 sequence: CASSERQGTSYEQYF. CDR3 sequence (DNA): TGTGCCAGCAGTGAGCGACAGGGGACCTCCTACGAGCAGTACTTC.

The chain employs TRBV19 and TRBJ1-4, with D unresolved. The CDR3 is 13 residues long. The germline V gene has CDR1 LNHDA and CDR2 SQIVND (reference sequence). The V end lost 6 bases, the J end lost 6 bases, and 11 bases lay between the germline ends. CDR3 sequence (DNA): TGTGCCAGTAGCCGGGAGCCCCATGAAAAACTGTTTTTT. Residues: CASSREPHEKLFF.

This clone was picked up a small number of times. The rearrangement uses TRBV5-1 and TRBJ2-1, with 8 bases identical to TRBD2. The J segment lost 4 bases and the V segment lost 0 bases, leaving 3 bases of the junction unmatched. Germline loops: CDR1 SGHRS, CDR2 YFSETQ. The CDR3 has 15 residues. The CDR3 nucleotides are TGCGCCAGCAGCTTGGTTGGCGGGGGGTACAATGAGCAGTTCTTC. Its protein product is CASSLVGGGYNEQFF. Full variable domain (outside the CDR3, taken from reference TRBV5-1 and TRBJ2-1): KAGVTQTPRYLIKTRGQQVTLSCSPISGHRSVSWYQQTPGQGLQFLFEYFSETQRNKGNFPGRFSGRQFSNSRSEMNVSTLELGDSALYLCASSLVGGGYNEQFFGPGTRLTVL.

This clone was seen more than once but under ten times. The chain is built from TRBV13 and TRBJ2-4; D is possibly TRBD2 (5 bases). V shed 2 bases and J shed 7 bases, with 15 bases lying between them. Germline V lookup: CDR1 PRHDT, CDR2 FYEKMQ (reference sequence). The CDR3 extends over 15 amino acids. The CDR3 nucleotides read TGTGCCAGCAGCTTAAGAGGGCCCTCCGGGAACATTCAGTACTTC. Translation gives CASSLRGPSGNIQYF. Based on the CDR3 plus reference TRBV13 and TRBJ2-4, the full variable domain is AAGVIQSPRHLIKEKRETATLKCYPIPRHDTVYWYQQGPGQDPQFLISFYEKMQSDKGSIPDRFSAQQFSDYHSELNMSSLELGDSALYFCASSLRGPSGNIQYFGAGTRLSVL.

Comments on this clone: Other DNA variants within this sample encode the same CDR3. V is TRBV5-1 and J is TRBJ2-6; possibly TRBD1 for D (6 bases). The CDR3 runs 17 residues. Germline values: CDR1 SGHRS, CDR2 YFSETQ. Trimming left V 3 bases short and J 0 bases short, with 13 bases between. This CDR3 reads CASSSSPRGSGANVLTF. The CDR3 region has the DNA TGCGCCAGCAGCTCATCTCCCAGGGGCTCTGGGGCCAACGTCCTGACTTTC.

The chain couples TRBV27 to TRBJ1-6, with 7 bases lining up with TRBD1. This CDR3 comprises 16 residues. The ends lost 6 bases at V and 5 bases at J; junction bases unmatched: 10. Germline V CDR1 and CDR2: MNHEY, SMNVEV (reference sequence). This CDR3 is CASSLDRAPNNSPLHF. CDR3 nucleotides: TGTGCCAGCAGCCTCGACAGGGCGCCCAATAATTCACCCCTCCACTTT.

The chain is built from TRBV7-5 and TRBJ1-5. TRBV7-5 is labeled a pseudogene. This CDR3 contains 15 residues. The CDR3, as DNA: TGTGCCAGAAGCTTACTGGTGGGGGGAAACCAGCCCCAGCATTTT. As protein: CARSLLVGGNQPQHF.

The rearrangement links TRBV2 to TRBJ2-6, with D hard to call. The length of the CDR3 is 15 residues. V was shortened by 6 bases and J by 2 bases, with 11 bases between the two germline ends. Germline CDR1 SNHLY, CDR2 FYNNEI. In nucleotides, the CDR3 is TGTGCCAGCAGAGAGAACAGTGCTGGGGCCAACGTCCTGACTTTC. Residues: CASRENSAGANVLTF.

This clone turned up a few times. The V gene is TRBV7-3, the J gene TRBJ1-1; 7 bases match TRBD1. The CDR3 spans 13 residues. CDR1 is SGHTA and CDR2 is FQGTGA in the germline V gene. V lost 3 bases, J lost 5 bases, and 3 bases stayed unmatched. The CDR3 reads CASSLTGMTEAFF. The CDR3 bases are TGTGCCAGCAGCTTGACAGGGATGACTGAAGCTTTCTTT.

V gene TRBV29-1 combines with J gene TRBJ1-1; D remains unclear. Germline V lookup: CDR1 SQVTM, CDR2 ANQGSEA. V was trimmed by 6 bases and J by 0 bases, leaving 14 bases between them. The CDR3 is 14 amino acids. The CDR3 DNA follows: TGCAGCGTGTGGGCGTCGGTAATGAACACTGAAGCTTTCTTT. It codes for CSVWASVMNTEAFF.

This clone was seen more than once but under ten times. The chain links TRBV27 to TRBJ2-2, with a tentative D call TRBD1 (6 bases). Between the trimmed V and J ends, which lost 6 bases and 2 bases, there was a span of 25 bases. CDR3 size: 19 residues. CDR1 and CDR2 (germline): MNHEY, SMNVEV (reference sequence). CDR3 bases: TGTGCCAGCAGCCCACCGCTCACCGGGACACGGGTAAACACCGGGGAGCTGTTTTTT. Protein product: CASSPPLTGTRVNTGELFF.